This T cell receptor (beta chain) was observed in a study of cytomegalovirus exposure and HLA in healthy donors (dated by TCRdb to between 2016 and 2019). Some background on the complete study: An earlier analysis of more than 550 of the donors reported approximately 280 Gb of sequence data and 100 million to 120 million unique TCR beta sequences obtained from about 170 million T cells. An early release covering some 640 HLA-typed donors comprised approximately 300 gigabases of sequencing data and roughly 85 million unique TCR sequences. Of the 398 genotyped donors, 81% fell in the genetic ancestry cluster associated with self-reported Caucasian donors. The study aimed to test whether signatures of past pathogen exposure could be identified by cataloging public T cell receptors. The study profiled the T cell repertoires of some 610 subjects by immunosequencing and related them to cytomegalovirus serostatus. In addition to the first cohort of hundreds of subjects, a separate validation cohort of under 150 different subjects was used. To predict cytomegalovirus infection status, the study combined high-throughput TCR immunosequencing, statistical association of individual TCRs with disease status, and machine learning. To study patterns of TCR occurrence, a later analysis re-analyzed previously published TCR beta repertoires from several hundred donors and added high-resolution HLA genotyping. The later analysis used no new phenotypic data to find candidate immune exposures, relying instead on TCR beta sequences and their occurrence across donors. To decide whether each TCR beta V gene segment behaved as functional or pseudogenic, an earlier analysis of some 600 of the donors relied on high-throughput TCR beta sequencing. Alongside the repertoire data, information on donor age, sex, ethnicity and CMV serostatus was compiled. A later genetic analysis took genome-wide SNP genotypes for about 55% of the 666 donors and used that subset as a discovery cohort. All discovery cohort repertoires had been generated using a single sequencing platform. Both class I and class II loci were covered by HLA typing, at four-digit resolution. Typing coverage differed by locus: A, B, C, DRB1 and DQB1 were typed in about 629-640 donors, DQA1 in 500 to 550, DPA1 in around 610, and DPB1 in 472. Four to six DR-DQ haplotypes were handled as single units for association and clustering, since linkage in the cohort was strong. Among about 360 genotyped donors of the cohort, an average of approximately 240,000 unique TCR beta nucleotide sequences were sequenced per donor, roughly 20% of them non-productive.

V loses 4 bases of germline sequence and J loses 0 bases, and the interval between the two ends is 13 bases. The CDR3 sequence holds 14 residues, the cysteine and phenylalanine included. The read is trimmed to its CDR3 DNA, 42 bases read in frame from base 1. In the germline V gene, CDR1 corresponds to SQVTM and CDR2 to ANQGSEA. Regarding this clone: Its antigen remains unidentified. No base-level quality is on record; no much larger clone is a single base apart.

On the study overall, not on this receptor specifically: A cluster of highly shared sequence variants was judged likely to represent a technical artifact of the sequencing pipeline. At a false discovery rate of 0.05, a later analysis linked 15,000 to 20,000 TCR beta sequences to specific HLA alleles. Assigning TCR associations to individual alleles was difficult when HLA alleles, especially DR and DQ, strongly co-occurred. Over 15 rarely observed V segments, including chromosome 9 orphons, were excluded from the earlier analysis of a few hundred of the donors because counts were too low. Most TCR sequences were seen in very few donors, while some public TCRs were found in many individuals. Correlated functional status among segregating V segments might be attributable to linkage disequilibrium, but an unknown experimental factor could not be ruled out. In vitro tests confirmed that a few of the cytomegalovirus-associated TCR beta chains recognize cytomegalovirus antigens. The presence/absence analyses assumed that sequencing depth was roughly uniform across donors, and that assumption may not be true. According to a later analysis, TCR association rates differed among HLA loci, with DRB1 alleles showing the most associated TCRs and HLA-C alleles showing the fewest. In a later genetic analysis, a missense DCLRE1C variant was associated with V-gene and J-gene trimming of TCR beta chains, and the association was replicated in an independent cohort. For the cohort, immune exposure information was limited to CMV serostatus. A further reported finding was that TCR beta sequences accurately predicted the HLA-A and HLA-B alleles for most subjects in the first cohort. HLA typing was unavailable for some donors at each locus, so association tests used only the typed subset. According to the authors, the approach could potentially be generalized to other disease states and immunological phenotypes. According to a later genetic analysis, donors in an Asian-associated ancestry cluster had fewer N-insertions in productive TCRs than the roughly 670-donor mean. Some IMGT-functional V segments, including TRBV6-2 and TRBV6-3, could not be distinguished by the 87-base-pair reads and were therefore excluded. The classifier was reported to diagnose cytomegalovirus status with high specificity and sensitivity in both the original cohort and the validation cohort. This cohort had only TCR beta chains sequenced, and the lack of alpha or paired-chain data limited which features could be detected. Broadly in line with IMGT annotations, most TCR beta V segments showed up in productive rearrangements about 90% or about 30% of the time in an earlier analysis of several hundred of the donors. According to a later analysis, most CMV-associated TCR beta chains appeared to be HLA-restricted, and the HLA associations seemed to be driven largely by CMV exposure. In a later analysis, HLA-associated TCR beta chains showed more clonal expansion and lower generation probabilities than non-associated chains that were equally common. Several of the top co-occurrence clusters appeared to be linked to parvovirus B19, influenza, CMV and Epstein-Barr virus, according to a later analysis. The study listed 164 TCR beta chains as associated with cytomegalovirus.

The cohort was made up of hundreds of healthy bone marrow donors. At the time of sampling, all cohort members were nominally healthy, though unrecorded immune exposures were likely present. The donor was CMV seronegative and was included in the group of about 350 seronegative cohort members. Every donor gave a peripheral blood sample, and the peripheral blood mononuclear cells from that sample were used for TCR beta sequencing. The Qiagen DNeasy Blood Extraction Kit was used to extract genomic DNA from the blood cell samples. Library preparation used the immunoSEQ multiplex PCR assay. The multiplex PCR relied on a mix of 60 forward primers for TCR Vbeta segments and 13 reverse primers for TCR Jbeta segments. The CDR3 region of rearranged TCR beta genes was amplified from genomic DNA by a multiplex PCR assay. Amplified TCR beta libraries were sequenced as 87-base-pair reads on the Illumina HiSeq System. In the source study's methods: A later analysis counted tens of millions of unique TCR beta chains across the 550 to 700 repertoires, and around 9.9 million of these chains were shared by at least two donors. Raw reads were error-corrected and collapsed into unique sequences by a nearest-neighbor algorithm in which closely related sequences were merged to remove PCR and sequencing errors. Alignment of CDR3 sequences to IMGT reference sequences was used to assign V, D and J gene segments. For a sequence to be retained, a match of at least six nucleotides was required to both a V gene segment and a J gene segment. Rearrangements were called productive when the CDR3 lacked stop codons and stayed in frame with V and J; all others were non-productive. CDR3 was defined according to IMGT convention as the region running from the second conserved V-encoded cysteine to the conserved J-encoded phenylalanine. The earlier analysis of about 560 of the donors excluded any sequence lacking an unambiguous match to a single V gene segment. In an earlier analysis of some 590 of the donors, a V segment was called functional when productive rearrangements were above 56.7%, and segregating when the standard deviation between donors exceeded 5%. A statistical classification framework was built to diagnose cytomegalovirus status from the catalog of TCR beta chain sequences. V and J gene assignment, in a later analysis, came from comparing TCR nucleotide sequences with IMGT/GENE-DB human TR gene sequences. In a later analysis, CDR3 sequences and most-parsimonious VDJ recombination scenarios were assigned using the TCRdist pipeline. In a later analysis, every TCR beta chain was defined by the combination of its CDR3 amino acid sequence and its V-gene family, and reads without a unique V-gene family were dropped. As a way to deal with suspected cross-contamination and a sequencing artifact, a later analysis dropped nearly 600 nucleotide sequences that were highly shared and had low generation probability. For each public chain, a later analysis derived a clonal expansion index from normalized ranks of inferred template counts within each repertoire. A later analysis computed generation probabilities with a VDJ recombination model fitted to out-of-frame rearrangements, and checked the results against IGoR. A later analysis scored TCR-TCR, TCR-HLA and TCR-CMV co-occurrence with hypergeometric tests, applying a repertoire-size bias correction to TCR pairs. To estimate false discovery rates, a later analysis permuted the HLA or CMV assignments 20 times. In a later analysis, co-occurring TCRs were grouped with DBSCAN, and TCRdist sequence similarity was added when clustering was performed within HLA-allele-positive subsets. Co-occurrence clustering excluded repertoires with fewer than 30,000 or more than 120,000 public chains, plus five with anomalous nucleotide sharing. TCRdb obtained this table from immuneACCESS and retained in-frame rearrangements with V and J assigned. These tables miss some clones; where compared with another copy, unresolved V genes account for less than half of the shortfall, and the remainder is unexplained. V and J calls and clone size are those listed in that table; D and trimming were worked out from the DNA. The sample data list 100,000 or so clones, and roughly 71% of these were observed just once. Approximately 4.4% of the sample is taken by the ten largest.

Input material: PBMCs. Recombination linked TRBV29-1 to TRBJ2-7; D gene: possibly TRBD1, on 5 matching bases. The receptor comes from a woman aged 40-49 years in good health and CMV-seronegative. Here is the DNA: TGCAGCGTTGTATGGGTCGACAGCTCCTACGAGCAGTACTTC. Translated, this is CSVVWVDSSYEQYF.